This T cell receptor (beta chain) emerged from a study of T cell responses to AZD1222 COVID-19 vaccine. CDR3 length: 15 residues. CDR1 is SGHTA, CDR2 FQGNSA, per germline. V lost 2 bases, J lost 6 bases, and 8 bases stayed unmatched. Comments on this clone: Its antigen is not known.

Study-wide findings and caveats: Donors, mostly white British, included more females; clonal diversity was possibly underestimated. Breadth and depth of Spike-specific TCRs rose after two AZD1222 doses.

Sequenced by immunoSEQ multiplex PCR; TCRdb stores in-frame clones only, minus some. The sample consists of around 66,000 clones, 88% of them appearing once. Material: peripheral blood, obtained 28 days after the second dose of the MenACWY control vaccine. The chain couples TRBV7-2 to TRBJ1-2; 8 bases are shared with TRBD1. The sequence was collected from an adult who received the MenACWY meningococcal vaccine as a control. CDR3 loop: CASSLSYRTGNGYTF. For the CDR3, the DNA is TGTGCCAGCAGCTTATCCTACAGGACAGGGAATGGCTACACCTTC.